This T cell receptor (beta chain) was retrieved from a study of cytomegalovirus exposure and HLA in healthy donors. Study-wide results and limits: In a later analysis, most CMV-associated TCR beta chains appeared HLA-restricted. Specificity of a few CMV-associated chains for CMV antigens was verified in vitro.

Nominally healthy donors were sampled, though unrecorded immune exposures were likely. 60 Vbeta and 13 Jbeta primers were used in PCR. TCRdb's copy holds only in-frame clones and misses some; the assay was immunoSEQ multiplex PCR. The sample lists roughly 150,000 clones, around four fifths seen once, with over 2% in the top ten. A remark on this clone: The antigen is unknown.

The sample taken for sequencing was PBMCs. This TCR derives from a boy aged 2 to 9 in good health and CMV-seronegative.

The CDR3 sequence: CASSVASTNPPTQYF. In DNA, the CDR3 is TGTGCCAGCAGCGTAGCTAGCACCAATCCCCCGACGCAGTATTTT. The gene calls are TRBV9 and TRBJ2-3; TRBD2 is a possible D gene (5 bases). In germline, CDR1 is SGDLS, CDR2 YYNGEE. This CDR3 is 15 amino acids long. Trimming took off 0 bases at V and 9 bases at J, with 17 bases between the two ends.